This TCR beta chain was found in a study of PD-1 blockade in classical Hodgkin lymphoma. General study results and limits: Newly diagnosed patients and complete responders had comparable diversity at baseline. Factors driving the repertoire differences, possibly disease activity or prior therapy, remain undefined. Patients starting nivolumab under 1 year after ASCT were excluded. Newly diagnosed patients were said to have less baseline TCR diversity than healthy donors did.

The repertoire was sequenced with immunoSEQ multiplex PCR; TCRdb's copy has only in-frame clones and lacks some. This table holds approximately 84,000 clones, 65% to 85% found once. The CDR3 consists of 15 residues. With V trimmed by 1 base and J by 3 bases, 4 bases remained unmatched. Germline assignment: CDR1 LNHNV and CDR2 YYDKDF (reference sequence). A word on this clone: The antigen is not known.

Indicated time point: cycle 4 day 1 (C4D1), after about 6 weeks of nivolumab. Relapses following autologous stem cell transplantation were seen in all patients, with brentuximab vedotin exposure varying. The rearrangement links TRBV15 to TRBJ1-2; 8 bases are a match to TRBD1. The sequence was obtained from a human donor with classical Hodgkin lymphoma. The sequencing here drew on peripheral blood mononuclear cells (PBMCs), taken before the fourth cycle of nivolumab. Written as DNA, the CDR3 is TGTGCCACCAGCAGAGGGACAGGGTCATACTATGGCTACACCTTC. Translation gives CATSRGTGSYYGYTF.